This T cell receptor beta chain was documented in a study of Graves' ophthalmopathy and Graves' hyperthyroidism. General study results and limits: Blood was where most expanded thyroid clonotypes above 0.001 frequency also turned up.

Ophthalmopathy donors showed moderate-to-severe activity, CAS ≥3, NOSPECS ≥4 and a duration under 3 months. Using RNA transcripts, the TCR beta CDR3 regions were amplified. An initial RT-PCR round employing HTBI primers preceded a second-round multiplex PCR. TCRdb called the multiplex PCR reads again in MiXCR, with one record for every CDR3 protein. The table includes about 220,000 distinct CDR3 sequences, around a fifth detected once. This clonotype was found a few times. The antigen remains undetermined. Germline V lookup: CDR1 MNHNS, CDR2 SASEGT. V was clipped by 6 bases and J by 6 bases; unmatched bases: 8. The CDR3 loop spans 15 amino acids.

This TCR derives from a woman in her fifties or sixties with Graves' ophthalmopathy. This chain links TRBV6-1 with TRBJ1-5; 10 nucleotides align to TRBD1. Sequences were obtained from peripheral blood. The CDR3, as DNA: TGTGCCAGCAGAGCCCGGGACAGGGGAGGTCAGCCCCAGCATTTT. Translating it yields CASRARDRGGQPQHF.